What follows is one T cell receptor (beta chain) and its context. Its antigen remains unknown. Quantitative 5'-RACE with molecular barcodes generated TCR beta libraries. TCRdb itself ran the 5' RACE reads through MiXCR, one entry per CDR3 protein. The sample shows 700,000 to 1,000,000 distinct CDR3 sequences, 10% to 15% of them seen only once. The CDR3 is 14 amino acids. V lost 5 bases, J lost 6 bases, and 17 bases lay in between. The germline CDR1 and CDR2 sequences are SQVTM and ANQGSEA. This sample is part of a study of CD8 T cells in ankylosing spondylitis. Study-wide results and caveats: Certain motif variants had earlier been reported in reactive arthritis synovial fluid and blood. Significantly higher representation of disease-linked clones was reported for matched ankylosing spondylitis synovial fluid. Ankylosing spondylitis blood appeared to be characterized by a TCR beta motif of eight highly homologous variants.

J is TRBJ1-3 and V is TRBV29-1, with a tentative D call TRBD1 (5 bases). The receptor's source is a male donor with ankylosing spondylitis. The material sequenced was blood, either unsorted or a sorted T cell fraction (not recorded which). The CDR3 loop reads CSVKGRENLNTIYF. CDR3 nucleotide sequence: TGCAGCGTTAAAGGCAGGGAAAACTTAAACACCATATATTTT.